This T cell receptor beta chain emerged from a study of cytomegalovirus exposure and HLA in healthy donors. General study findings and limits: Evidence from a later analysis indicated that most CMV-associated TCR beta chains looked HLA-restricted.

13 Jbeta primers and 60 Vbeta primers were used for the PCR. The method was immunoSEQ multiplex PCR; TCRdb's version includes in-frame clones alone and lacks a portion of them. This table has roughly 230,000 clones, around 90% appearing once. The CDR3 has 15 amino acids. The V gene's germline CDR1 is SGDLS and CDR2 YYNGEE. V lost 2 bases and J 3 bases, leaving 12 bases between the germline ends. Details on this clone: Its antigen is currently unknown.

Donors sampled were nominally healthy, though unrecorded immune exposures were likely. This TCR derives from a girl aged 2-9 years in good health and CMV-seronegative. The material sequenced was PBMCs. The chain couples TRBV9 to TRBJ1-3; D may be TRBD1 (6 bases). The CDR3, as DNA: TGTGCCAGCAGCGTTGGGGGCCTCCTTGGAAACACCATATATTTT. Translation gives CASSVGGLLGNTIYF.